These T cell receptor beta chains were read from a single sample in a study of T-cell memory formation after mild COVID-19. TCRdb called the 5' RACE reads again in MiXCR, with one record for every CDR3 protein. The data contain hundreds of thousands of distinct CDR3 sequences, approximately 18% of them singletons. The sample consisted of PBMCs or a T cell subset sorted from them (not recorded which). These receptors were collected from an adult woman who had mild COVID-19 (a few samples of this study predate the infection). Cell type and time point are not known. Each CDR3 is given with its conserved first and last residue. D genes are given only for firm matches. Clone size is shown for a subset of rows, as once, few, many or a class of expanded clone.

len,d_gene,abundance,j_gene,v_gene,CDR3nt,CDR3aa
15,.,few,TRBJ1-2,TRBV6-5,TGTGCCAGCAGTTACTCGATTTGGGACCTCTATGGCTACACCTTC,CASSYSIWDLYGYTF
12,.,few,TRBJ2-7,TRBV7-6,TGTGCCAGCAGCTTTCCGGGGTACGAGCAGTACTTC,CASSFPGYEQYF
16,TRBD2,.,TRBJ2-3,TRBV15,TGTGCCACCAGCAGAGATGTGACTAGCGGGAGAGATACGCAGTATTTT,CATSRDVTSGRDTQYF
15,.,.,TRBJ1-4,TRBV21-1,TGTGCCAGCAGCAAATGTCAGGATTTGAATGAAAAACTGTTTTTT,CASSKCQDLNEKLFF
15,TRBD1,.,TRBJ2-7,TRBV2,TGTGCCAGCACCGAATCGCCGGGACAGGGTCACGAGCAGTACTTC,CASTESPGQGHEQYF
12,.,.,TRBJ2-3,TRBV7-9,TGTGCCAGCAGACCGGCGGTGGAGTCGCAGTATTTT,CASRPAVESQYF
16,TRBD2,many,TRBJ2-7,TRBV7-2,TGTGCCAGCAGCTTAGCGTGGCGGGAGGGGTCCTACGAGCAGTACTTC,CASSLAWREGSYEQYF
14,TRBD1,.,TRBJ1-1,TRBV19,TGTGCCAGTACCTCGGACAGGAAGAACACTGAAGCTTTCTTT,CASTSDRKNTEAFF
15,.,.,TRBJ2-6,TRBV12-3/TRBV12-4,TGTGCCAGCAGATCAACCATCTCTGGGGCCAACGTCCTGACTTTC,CASRSTISGANVLTF
15,TRBD2,.,TRBJ2-5,TRBV7-9,TGTGCCAGCAGTGGACTAGCGGGATTCAGAGAGACCCAGTACTTC,CASSGLAGFRETQYF
13,TRBD1,few,TRBJ1-1,TRBV27,TGTGCCAGCTCCCGGGACAGGGGGCCTGAAGCTTTCTTT,CASSRDRGPEAFF
13,TRBD1,.,TRBJ1-1,TRBV7-3,TGTGCCAGCAGCCACGAACAGGGGGCTGAAGCTTTCTTT,CASSHEQGAEAFF
18,TRBD1,.,TRBJ1-2,TRBV27,TGTGCCAGCAGTTTAGGCGTTCCAGACAGGGTCGCTAACTATGGCTACACCTTC,CASSLGVPDRVANYGYTF
17,.,.,TRBJ2-7,TRBV10-3,TGTGCCATCAGTGAGCTCCAACGGGGGATAGTTTCCTACGAGCAGTACTTC,CAISELQRGIVSYEQYF
13,.,many,TRBJ2-7,TRBV4-3,TGCGCCAGCAGCCAAGATCGATCCTACGAGCAGTACTTC,CASSQDRSYEQYF
14,.,few,TRBJ1-3,TRBV12-3/TRBV12-4,TGTGCCAGCAGTCTTAGGTTCTCTGGAAACACCATATATTTT,CASSLRFSGNTIYF
15,TRBD2,many,TRBJ2-1,TRBV6-5,TGTGCCAGCAGTCTTAGCGGGAGAGGATACAATGAGCAGTTCTTC,CASSLSGRGYNEQFF
14,.,few,TRBJ2-3,TRBV12-3/TRBV12-4,TGTGCCAGCAGCCCGGACGTCAGCACAGATACGCAGTATTTT,CASSPDVSTDTQYF
14,TRBD1,many,TRBJ2-3,TRBV7-6,TGTGCCAGCAGCGGGGGACAGTCCACAGATACGCAGTATTTT,CASSGGQSTDTQYF
16,TRBD2,few,TRBJ2-7,TRBV11-2,TGTGCCAGCAGCAGAGCGGGACTAGCCTCCCGTTACGAGCAGTACTTC,CASSRAGLASRYEQYF
13,.,few,TRBJ1-1,TRBV3-1,TGTGCCAGCAGCCAGGACCTTAACGCGAAAGCTTTCTTT,CASSQDLNAKAFF